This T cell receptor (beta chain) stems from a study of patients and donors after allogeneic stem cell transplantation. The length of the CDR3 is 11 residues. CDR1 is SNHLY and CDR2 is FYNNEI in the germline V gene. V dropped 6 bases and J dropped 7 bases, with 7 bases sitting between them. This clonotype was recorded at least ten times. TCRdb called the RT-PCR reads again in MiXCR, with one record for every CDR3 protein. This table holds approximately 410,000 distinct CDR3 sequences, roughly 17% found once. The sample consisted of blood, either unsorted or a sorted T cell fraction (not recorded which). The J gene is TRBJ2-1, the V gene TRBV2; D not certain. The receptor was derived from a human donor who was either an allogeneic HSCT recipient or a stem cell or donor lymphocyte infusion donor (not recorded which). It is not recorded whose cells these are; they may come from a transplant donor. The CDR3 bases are TGTGCCAGCAGGTTAGGAAATGAGCAGTTCTTC. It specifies CASRLGNEQFF.